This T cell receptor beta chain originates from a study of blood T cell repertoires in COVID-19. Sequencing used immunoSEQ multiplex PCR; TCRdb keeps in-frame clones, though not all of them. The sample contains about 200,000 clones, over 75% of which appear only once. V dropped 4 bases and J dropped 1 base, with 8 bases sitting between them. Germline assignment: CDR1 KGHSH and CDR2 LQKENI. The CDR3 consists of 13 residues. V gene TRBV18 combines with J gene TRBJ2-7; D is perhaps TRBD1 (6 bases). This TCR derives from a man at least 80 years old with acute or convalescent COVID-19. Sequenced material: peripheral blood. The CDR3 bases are TGTGCCAGCTCACGAGACAGGTCCTACGAGCAGTACGTC. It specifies CASSRDRSYEQYV.